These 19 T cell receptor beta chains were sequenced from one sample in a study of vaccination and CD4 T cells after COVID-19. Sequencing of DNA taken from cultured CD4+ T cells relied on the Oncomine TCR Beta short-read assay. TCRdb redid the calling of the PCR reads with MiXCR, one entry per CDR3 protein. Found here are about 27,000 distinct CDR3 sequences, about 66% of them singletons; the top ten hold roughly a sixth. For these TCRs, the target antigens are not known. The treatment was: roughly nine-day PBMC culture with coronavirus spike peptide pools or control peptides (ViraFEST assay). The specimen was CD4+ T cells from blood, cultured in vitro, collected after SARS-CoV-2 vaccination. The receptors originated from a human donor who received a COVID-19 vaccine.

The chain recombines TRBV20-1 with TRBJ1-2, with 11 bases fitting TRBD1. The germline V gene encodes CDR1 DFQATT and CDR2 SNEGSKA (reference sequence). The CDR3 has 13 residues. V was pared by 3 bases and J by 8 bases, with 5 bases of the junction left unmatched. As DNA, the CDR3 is TGCAGTGCTAGCGGGACAGGGGGTCTGGGCTACACCTTC. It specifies CSASGTGGLGYTF.

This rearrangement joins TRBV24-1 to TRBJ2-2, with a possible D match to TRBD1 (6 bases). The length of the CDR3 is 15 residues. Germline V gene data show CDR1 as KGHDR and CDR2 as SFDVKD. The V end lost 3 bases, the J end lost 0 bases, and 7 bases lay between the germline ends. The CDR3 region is CATSDTGTNTGELFF. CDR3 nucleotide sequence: TGTGCCACCAGTGATACAGGGACGAACACCGGGGAGCTGTTTTTT.

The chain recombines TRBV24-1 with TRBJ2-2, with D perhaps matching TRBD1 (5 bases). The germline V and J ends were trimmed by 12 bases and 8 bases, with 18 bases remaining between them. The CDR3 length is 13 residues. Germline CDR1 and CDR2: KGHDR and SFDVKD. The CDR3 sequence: CAATKGWAGELFF. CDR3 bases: TGTGCCGCCACGAAGGGGTGGGCGGGGGAGCTGTTTTTT.

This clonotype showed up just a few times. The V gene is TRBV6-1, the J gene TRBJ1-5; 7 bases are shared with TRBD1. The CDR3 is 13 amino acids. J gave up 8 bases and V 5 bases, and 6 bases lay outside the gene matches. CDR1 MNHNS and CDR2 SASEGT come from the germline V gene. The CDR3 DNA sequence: TGTGCCAGCAGTCTTAACAGGGGAGAGCCCCAGCATTTT. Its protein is CASSLNRGEPQHF.

The CDR3 protein is CASSPQKDRGETQYF. The CDR3 DNA sequence: TGTGCCAGCAGCCCCCAAAAAGATAGAGGGGAGACCCAGTACTTC. This chain uses TRBV9 with TRBJ2-5; possibly TRBD2 for D (5 bases). The CDR3 has 15 residues. Germline loops: CDR1 SGDLS, CDR2 YYNGEE. V lost 4 bases and J 5 bases, leaving 18 bases between the germline ends.

CDR3 protein: CASSPAPAASNQPQHF. The CDR3 coding sequence is TGTGCCAGCAGCCCCGCCCCGGCAGCTAGCAATCAGCCCCAGCATTTT. J is TRBJ1-5 and V is TRBV27; D unresolved. Germline-derived CDR1 and CDR2 are MNHEY and SMNVEV (reference sequence). Trimming pared 6 bases from V and 0 bases from J, leaving 15 bases between. The CDR3 is 16 amino acids.

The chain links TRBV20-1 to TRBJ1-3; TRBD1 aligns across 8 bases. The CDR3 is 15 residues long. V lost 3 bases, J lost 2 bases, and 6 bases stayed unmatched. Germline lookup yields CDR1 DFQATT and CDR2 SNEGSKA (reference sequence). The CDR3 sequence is CSASGLRGPGNTIYF. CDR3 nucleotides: TGCAGTGCTAGTGGACTCAGGGGGCCTGGAAACACCATATATTTT.

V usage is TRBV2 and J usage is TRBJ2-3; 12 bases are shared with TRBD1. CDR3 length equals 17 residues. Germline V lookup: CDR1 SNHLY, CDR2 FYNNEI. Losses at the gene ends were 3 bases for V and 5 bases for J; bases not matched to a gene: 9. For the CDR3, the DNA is TGTGCCAGCAGTGACGAGGGGACAGGGGGCCGAAAAGATACGCAGTATTTT. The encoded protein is CASSDEGTGGRKDTQYF.

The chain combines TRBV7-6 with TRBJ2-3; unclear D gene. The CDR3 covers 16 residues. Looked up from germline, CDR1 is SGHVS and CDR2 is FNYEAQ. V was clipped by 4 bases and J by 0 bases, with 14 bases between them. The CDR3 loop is CASSSIEKASTDTQYF. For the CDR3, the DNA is TGTGCCAGCAGCTCAATCGAAAAGGCTAGCACAGATACGCAGTATTTT.

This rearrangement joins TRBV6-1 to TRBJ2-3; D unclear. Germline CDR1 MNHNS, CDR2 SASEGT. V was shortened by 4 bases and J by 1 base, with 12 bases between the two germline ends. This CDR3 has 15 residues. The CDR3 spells CASSVSPSGTDTQYF. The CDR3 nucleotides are TGTGCCAGCAGTGTATCACCCTCCGGCACAGATACGCAGTATTTT.

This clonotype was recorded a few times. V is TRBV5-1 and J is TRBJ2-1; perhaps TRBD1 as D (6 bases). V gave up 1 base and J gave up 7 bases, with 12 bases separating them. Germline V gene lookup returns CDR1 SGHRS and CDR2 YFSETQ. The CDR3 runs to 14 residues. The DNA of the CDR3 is TGCGCCAGCAGCTTGTTAACAGGGCCGAATGAGCAGTTCTTC. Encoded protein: CASSLLTGPNEQFF.

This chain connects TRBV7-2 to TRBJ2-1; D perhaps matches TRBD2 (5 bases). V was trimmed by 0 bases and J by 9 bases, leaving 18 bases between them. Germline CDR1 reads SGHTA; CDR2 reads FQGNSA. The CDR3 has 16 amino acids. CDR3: CASSLALGLAVGEQFF. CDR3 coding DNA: TGTGCCAGCAGCTTAGCGCTAGGGCTAGCAGTAGGTGAGCAGTTCTTC.

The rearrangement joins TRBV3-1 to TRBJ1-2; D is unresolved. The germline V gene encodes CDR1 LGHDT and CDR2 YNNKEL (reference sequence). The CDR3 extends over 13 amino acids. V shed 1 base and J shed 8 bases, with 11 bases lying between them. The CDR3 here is CASSQVAGVGYTF. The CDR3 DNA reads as TGTGCCAGCAGCCAAGTCGCCGGGGTGGGCTACACCTTC.

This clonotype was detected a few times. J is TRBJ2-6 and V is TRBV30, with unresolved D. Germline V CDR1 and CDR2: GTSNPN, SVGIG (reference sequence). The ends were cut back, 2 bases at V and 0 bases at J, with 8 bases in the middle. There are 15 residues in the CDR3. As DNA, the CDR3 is TGTGCCTGGAGTAAACATGACTCTGGGGCCAACGTCCTGACTTTC. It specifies CAWSKHDSGANVLTF.

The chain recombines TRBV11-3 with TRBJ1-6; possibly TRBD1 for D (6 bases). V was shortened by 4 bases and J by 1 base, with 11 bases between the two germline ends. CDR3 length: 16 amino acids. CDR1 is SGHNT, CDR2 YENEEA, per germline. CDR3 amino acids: CASSSGEISYNSPLHF. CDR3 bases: TGTGCCAGCAGCTCAGGGGAGATATCCTATAATTCACCCCTCCACTTT.

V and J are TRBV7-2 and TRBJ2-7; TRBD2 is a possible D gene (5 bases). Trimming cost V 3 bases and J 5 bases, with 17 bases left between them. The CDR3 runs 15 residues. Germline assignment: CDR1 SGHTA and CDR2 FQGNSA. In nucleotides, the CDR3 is TGTGCCAGCAGCTTGGCGGGCCCTGGGGTCAACGAGCAGTACTTC. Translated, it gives CASSLAGPGVNEQYF.

The CDR3 protein is CASNAPGGTDTQYF. CDR3 nucleotide sequence: TGTGCCAGCAACGCCCCGGGAGGGACAGATACGCAGTATTTT. The chain uses TRBV9 and TRBJ2-3; 8 positions agree with TRBD2. Per the germline V gene, CDR1 is SGDLS and CDR2 is YYNGEE. The CDR3 contains 14 residues. V was pared by 6 bases and J by 3 bases, with 6 bases of the junction left unmatched.

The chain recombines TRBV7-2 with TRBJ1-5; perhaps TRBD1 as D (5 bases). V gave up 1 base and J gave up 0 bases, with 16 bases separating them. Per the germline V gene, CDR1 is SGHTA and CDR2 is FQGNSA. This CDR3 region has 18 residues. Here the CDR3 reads CASSLVWGGAHSNQPQHF. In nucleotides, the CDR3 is TGTGCCAGCAGCTTAGTTTGGGGAGGGGCCCATAGCAATCAGCCCCAGCATTTT.

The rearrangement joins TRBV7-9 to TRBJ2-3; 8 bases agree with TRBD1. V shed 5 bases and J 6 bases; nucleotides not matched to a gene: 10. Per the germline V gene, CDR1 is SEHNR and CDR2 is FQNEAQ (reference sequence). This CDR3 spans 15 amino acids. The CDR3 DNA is TGTGCCAGCAGCAAAGGACAGGGTGTAACGGATACGCAGTATTTT. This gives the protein CASSKGQGVTDTQYF.